This TCR beta chain was documented in a study of neurological immune-mediated disorders. For the study at large: Of the roughly 35 patients who had multiple sclerosis, approximately 31 had the relapsing-remitting form and 3 had the secondary progressive form. Findings of the study overall: According to phylogenetic grouping, one related-CDR3 cluster, a possible signature, contained the repertoires of 18 of 34 multiple sclerosis patients.

This clonotype was seen only a few times. Antigen specificity is unknown. TCRdb analysed the 5' RACE reads with MiXCR anew, one entry per CDR3 protein. The table has more than 50,000 distinct CDR3 sequences, around 5% seen once; the top ten hold approximately 2.8%. The unsorted libraries were made from 2 million PBMCs kept at -80 C. The CDR3 runs to 14 residues. Trimming took off 3 bases at V and 0 bases at J, with 3 bases between the two ends. Sample: PBMCs. The chain employs TRBV12-3 or TRBV12-4 and TRBJ2-6; D is ambiguous. The receptor was derived from a woman in her twenties or thirties with multiple sclerosis. The CDR3 region is CASSLVSGANVLTF. For the CDR3, the DNA is TGTGCCAGCAGTTTGGTCTCTGGGGCCAACGTCCTGACTTTC.